What follows is one T cell receptor (beta chain) and its context. This clone was seen a few times. Its recognized antigen is unknown. It has no much larger one-base neighbor in the sample; base qualities were not kept. The donors were healthy, HIV-negative adults with no recently reported acute infections or vaccinations. Every donor was a Caucasian adult residing in Nashville, Tennessee, USA. For unsorted samples, some 90 million PBMCs were counted and genomic DNA was extracted with the QIAamp DNA Blood Mini kit. Blood was obtained by leukapheresis, after which PBMCs were separated by Ficoll-Histopaque density gradient centrifugation and cryopreserved in liquid nitrogen vapor phase. This entry belongs to a study of shared clonotypes between healthy human individuals (dated by TCRdb to the early 2020s). Background on the whole study: Two women and a few men aged 18 to 49 years were included in the cohort. To estimate repertoire size and how much clonotypes are shared between individuals, the study performed deep sequencing of blood TCR repertoires from roughly five healthy adults. Libraries were prepared and TCR repertoires were sequenced by different laboratories using diverse techniques, in order to increase sequencing depth and limit assay-specific biases. Per donor, leukapheresis produced somewhere between about 0.94 and 9 billion PBMCs. Overall study outcomes, separate from this receptor: Because the study included a small number of donors, the genetic and exposure-history diversity represented was limited. Only blood was sampled, and tissue TCR repertoires likely differ from those in blood. Based on pairwise subsampling, the degree of clonotype sharing among donors was expected to be affected by sequencing depth.

TCR CDR3 regions were amplified from genomic DNA by multiplex PCR using the deep immunoSEQ assay. For each cell subset, the extracted genomic DNA was distributed evenly across all wells of several immunoSEQ 96-well plates, and each plate served as one replicate. For unsorted PBMC, roughly 330 ng genomic DNA, equal to 25,000 to 35,000 T cell genomes, was loaded into each replicate PCR. Genomic DNA from unsorted PBMC was sequenced over ten immunoSEQ deep assay plates. Purified libraries were quantified with a Qubit 3.0 fluorometer, sized on a Bioanalyzer 2100, and re-quantified with the KAPA Library Quantification kit. Every immunoSEQ 96-well plate was sequenced on a dedicated single-read 150-cycle Illumina NextSeq 550 flow cell. On the authors' methods: The immunoSEQ output contained only junctional sequences without quality scores, so filtering could not match that applied to full-length reads. To assign V/J genes and CDR3, sequences were annotated against IMGT germline references using PyIR, a Python wrapper for IgBLAST v1.9. Reads with weak V/J assignments (E-value above 1e-6), missing CDR3, stop codons, out-of-frame junctions, or ambiguous translated residues were removed. V3J clonotypes were defined by identical inferred V gene, J gene, and CDR3 amino acid sequence. To compute the percentage overlap between repertoires, the number of shared unique clonotypes was divided by the size of the smaller repertoire. RTK rarefaction, the Chao1 estimator, and Recon v2.1 estimates of unobserved clonotypes were used to assess repertoire richness. Not all clones reach the TCRdb copy of this immuneACCESS table, which keeps in-frame sequences only. Checked studies attribute under half of the gap to unresolved V genes and leave the rest unexplained. V and J calls and clone size are those listed in that table; D and trimming were worked out from the DNA. The sample contains about 470,000 clones, roughly 77% of them found a single time. The top ten hold about 12% of the sample.

The TCR comes from a woman between 35 and 50 years old in good health. Some clones in this sample may be carry-over from other donors' samples. Sequenced input: PBMCs.

CDR3 reads: CAWSVARSTYEQYF. The nucleotides read TGTGCCTGGAGTGTAGCGCGGAGCACCTACGAGCAGTACTTC. The V gene is TRBV30 and the J gene is TRBJ2-7, with the D gene not clear enough to name. CDR1 and CDR2, per the germline V gene (reference sequence), are GTSNPN and SVGIG. The junction carries 11 bases between V and J, which are trimmed by 0 bases and 2 bases respectively. Taken from cysteine to phenylalanine, the CDR3 has 14 residues. Only CDR3 DNA is held: 42 bases, read in frame from base 1.